This record looks at one T cell receptor (beta chain) sequence and its context. What it recognizes is unknown. Because the CDR3 is missing its conserved closing phenylalanine or tryptophan, this is likely a read error. The sample originates from a study of breast tumors, draining lymph nodes, adjacent tissues. Samples came from axillary lymph nodes draining the breast cancer. General study findings and limits: The data were judged consistent with most tumor T cells coming from lymph node and expanding in tumor.

One entry per CDR3 protein, called by TCRdb with MiXCR from the multiplex PCR reads. Of more than 250,000 distinct CDR3 sequences listed, more than 30% are singletons. This sequence was found in a female donor with breast cancer. Some clones in this sample may be carry-over from other donors' samples. Sample: axillary lymph node tissue.

The CDR3 DNA follows: TGTGCCAGCTCCCAGCGCCGACCTCTAGAGCAGTACCTC. This encodes CASSQRRPLEQYL. The chain couples TRBV25-1 to TRBJ2-7, with unresolved D. The V gene lost 8 bases and the J gene lost 7 bases, with 18 bases spanning the gap. From germline, CDR1 is MGHDK and CDR2 SYGVNS. The CDR3 is 13 amino acids.